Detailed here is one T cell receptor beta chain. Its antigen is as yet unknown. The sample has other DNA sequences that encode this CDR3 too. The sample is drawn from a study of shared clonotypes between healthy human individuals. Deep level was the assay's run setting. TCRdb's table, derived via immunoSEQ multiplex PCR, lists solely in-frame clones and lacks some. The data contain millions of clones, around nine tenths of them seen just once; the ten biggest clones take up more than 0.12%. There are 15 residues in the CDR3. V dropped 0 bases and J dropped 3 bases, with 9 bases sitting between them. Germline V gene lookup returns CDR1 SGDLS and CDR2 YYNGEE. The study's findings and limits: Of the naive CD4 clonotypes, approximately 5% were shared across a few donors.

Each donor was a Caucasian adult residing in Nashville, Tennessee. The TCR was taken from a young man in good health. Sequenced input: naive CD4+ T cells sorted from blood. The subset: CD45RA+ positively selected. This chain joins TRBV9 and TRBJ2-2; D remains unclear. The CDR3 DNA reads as TGTGCCAGCAGCGTAGCCAGCCGATACACCGGGGAGCTGTTTTTT. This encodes CASSVASRYTGELFF.